Described below is a single TCR beta chain sequence and its context. The table came from immunoSEQ multiplex PCR; TCRdb's copy has only in-frame clones and leaves some out. Here the sample spans tens of thousands of clones, approximately 82% being singletons. The data were obtained in a study of Tregs in tolerant kidney transplant recipients. This CDR3 is built from 13 residues. The germline CDR1 and CDR2 sequences are SGHTA and FQGNSA. V lost 5 bases to trimming and J lost 4 bases; unmatched junction nucleotides: 4. The sample was CD4+ T cells from blood. V is TRBV7-2 and J is TRBJ1-2, with 7 bases matching TRBD1. This TCR came from a human donor in good health. Written as DNA, the CDR3 is TGTGCCAGCAGCGCGGACAGGTTCTATGGCTACACCTTC. Its protein product is CASSADRFYGYTF.